The source of this T cell receptor beta chain is a study of blood T cell repertoires in COVID-19. This clone came up once. Libraries were prepared by immunoSEQ multiplex PCR; TCRdb keeps only in-frame clonotypes and omits some of them. The sample shows some 130,000 clones, approximately 90% of them seen only once. This TCR was recovered from a man in his 60s with COVID-19, enrolled during active disease. Sequencing was done on a sample of peripheral blood.

CDR3: CASTLGGAGYEQYF. CDR3 nucleotides: TGTGCCAGCACCCTCGGGGGGGCAGGCTACGAGCAGTACTTC. V is TRBV25-1 and J is TRBJ2-7; 8 positions agree with TRBD2. The CDR3 consists of 14 residues. Germline V lookup: CDR1 MGHDK, CDR2 SYGVNS. J lost 3 bases, V lost 7 bases, and 8 bases had no gene match.